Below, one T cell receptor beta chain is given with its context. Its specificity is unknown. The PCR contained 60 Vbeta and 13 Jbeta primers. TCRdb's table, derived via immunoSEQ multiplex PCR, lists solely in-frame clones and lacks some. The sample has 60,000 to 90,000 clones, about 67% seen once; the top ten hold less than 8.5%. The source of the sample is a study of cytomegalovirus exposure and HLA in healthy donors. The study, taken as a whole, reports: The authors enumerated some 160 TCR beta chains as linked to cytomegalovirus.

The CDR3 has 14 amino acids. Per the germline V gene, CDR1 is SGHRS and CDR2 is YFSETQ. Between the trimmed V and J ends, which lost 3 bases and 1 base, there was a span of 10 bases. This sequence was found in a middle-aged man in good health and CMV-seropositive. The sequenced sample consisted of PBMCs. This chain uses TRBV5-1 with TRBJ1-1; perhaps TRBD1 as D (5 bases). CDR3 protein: CASSSEGKNTEAFF. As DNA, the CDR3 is TGCGCCAGCAGCTCGGAGGGGAAGAACACTGAAGCTTTCTTT.